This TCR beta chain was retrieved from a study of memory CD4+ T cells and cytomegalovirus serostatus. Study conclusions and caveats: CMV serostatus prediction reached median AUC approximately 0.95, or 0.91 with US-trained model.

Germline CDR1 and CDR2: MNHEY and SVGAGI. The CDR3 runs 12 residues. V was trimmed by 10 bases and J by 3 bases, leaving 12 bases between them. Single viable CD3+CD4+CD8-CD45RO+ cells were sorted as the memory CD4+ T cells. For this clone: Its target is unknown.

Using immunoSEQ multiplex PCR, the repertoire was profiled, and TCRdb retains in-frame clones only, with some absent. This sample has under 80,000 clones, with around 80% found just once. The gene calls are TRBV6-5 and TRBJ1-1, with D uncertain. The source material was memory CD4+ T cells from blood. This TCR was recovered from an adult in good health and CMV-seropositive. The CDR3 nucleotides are TGTGCCACCTCCCGATCGGACACTGAAGCTTTCTTT. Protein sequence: CATSRSDTEAFF.